This paragraph covers one TCR beta chain sequence. Its target is unknown. Extracted RNA was reverse transcribed into cDNA, the sequencing template. TCRdb's copy holds only in-frame clones and misses some; the assay was immunoSEQ multiplex PCR. The sample holds 200,000 to 250,000 clones, approximately 57% seen once. This sample is drawn from a study of CD8+ T cells in alopecia areata. Study overall: Treatment with tofacitinib (6 to 18 months) was followed by 6 months off drug.

Broader study findings: Many expanded lesional clones stayed in scalp and blood while on tofacitinib. Within the top 100, expanded CD8+ clones significantly decreased with tofacitinib, as did scalp clonality.

The treatment is: oral pan-JAK inhibitor, 5-10 mg twice daily. The CDR3 length is 14 residues. The germline V gene has CDR1 MNHEY and CDR2 SVGAGI. The ends lost 6 bases at V and 2 bases at J; junction bases unmatched: 5. The starting material was CD4+ T cells sorted from blood, obtained at week 4, from a patient treated with tofacitinib. The rearrangement uses TRBV6-5 and TRBJ2-7, with 9 bases matching TRBD2. The sequence was obtained from a human donor with alopecia areata. The DNA of the CDR3 is TGTGCCAGCAGCCGGACTAGCGTACCCTACGAGCAGTACTTC. Its protein is CASSRTSVPYEQYF.